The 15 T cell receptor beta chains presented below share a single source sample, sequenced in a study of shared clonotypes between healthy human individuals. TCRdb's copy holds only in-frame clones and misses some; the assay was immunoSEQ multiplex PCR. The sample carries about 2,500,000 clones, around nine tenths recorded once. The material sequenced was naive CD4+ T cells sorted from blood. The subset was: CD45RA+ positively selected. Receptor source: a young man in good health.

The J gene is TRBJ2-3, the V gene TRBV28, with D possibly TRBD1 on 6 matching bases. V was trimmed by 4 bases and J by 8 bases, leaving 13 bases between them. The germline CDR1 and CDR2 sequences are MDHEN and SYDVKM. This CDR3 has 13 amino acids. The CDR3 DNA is TGTGCCAGCAGTTACAGGGAAGTAGGTACGCAGTATTTT. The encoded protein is CASSYREVGTQYF.

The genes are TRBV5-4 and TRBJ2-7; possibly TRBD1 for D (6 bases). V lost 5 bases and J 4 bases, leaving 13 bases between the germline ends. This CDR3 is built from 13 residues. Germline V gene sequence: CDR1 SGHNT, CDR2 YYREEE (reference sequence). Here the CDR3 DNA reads TGTGCCAGCAGTACCAGTCAGGGGTACGAGCAGTACTTC. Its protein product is CASSTSQGYEQYF.

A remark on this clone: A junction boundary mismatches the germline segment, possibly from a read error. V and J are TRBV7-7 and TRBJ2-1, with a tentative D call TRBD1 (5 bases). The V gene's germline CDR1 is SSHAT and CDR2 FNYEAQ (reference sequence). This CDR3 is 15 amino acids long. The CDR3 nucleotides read TGTGCTAGCAGCCCAGGGTCGGGCTCCTACAATGAGCAGTTCTTC. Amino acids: CASSPGSGSYNEQFF. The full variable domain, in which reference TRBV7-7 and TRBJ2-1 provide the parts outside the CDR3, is GAGVSQSPRYKVTKRGQDVTLRCDPISSHATLYWYQQALGQGPEFLTYFNYEAQPDKSGLPSDRFSAERPEGSISTLTIQRTEQRDSAMYRCASSPGSGSYNEQFFGPGTRLTVL.

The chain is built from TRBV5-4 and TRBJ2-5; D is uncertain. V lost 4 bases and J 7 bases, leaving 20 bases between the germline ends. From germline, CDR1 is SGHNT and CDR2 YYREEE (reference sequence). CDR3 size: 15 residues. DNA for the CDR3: TGTGCCAGCAGCCCTGGGCCCGATTTAAAGGGGACCCAGTACTTC. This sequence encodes CASSPGPDLKGTQYF.

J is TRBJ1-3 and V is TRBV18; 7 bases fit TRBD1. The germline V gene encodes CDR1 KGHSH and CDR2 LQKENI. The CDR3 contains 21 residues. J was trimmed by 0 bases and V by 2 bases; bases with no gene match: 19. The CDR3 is CASSPFRPPERTGLSGNTIYF. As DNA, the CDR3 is TGTGCCAGCTCACCATTCCGACCGCCTGAAAGGACAGGACTCTCTGGAAACACCATATATTTT.

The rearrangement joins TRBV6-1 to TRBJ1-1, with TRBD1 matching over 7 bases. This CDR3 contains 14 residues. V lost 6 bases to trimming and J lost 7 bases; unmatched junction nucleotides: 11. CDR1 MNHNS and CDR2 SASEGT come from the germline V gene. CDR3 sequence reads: CASSRDSGAGEAFF. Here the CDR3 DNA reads TGTGCCAGCAGCAGGGACAGCGGGGCAGGTGAAGCTTTCTTT.

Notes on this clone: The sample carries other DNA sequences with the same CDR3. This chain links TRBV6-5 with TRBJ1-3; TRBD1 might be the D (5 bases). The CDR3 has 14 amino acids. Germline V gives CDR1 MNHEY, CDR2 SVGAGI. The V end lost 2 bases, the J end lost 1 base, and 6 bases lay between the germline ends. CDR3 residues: CASSYDSSGNTIYF. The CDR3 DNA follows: TGTGCCAGCAGTTACGACAGTTCTGGAAACACCATATATTTT.

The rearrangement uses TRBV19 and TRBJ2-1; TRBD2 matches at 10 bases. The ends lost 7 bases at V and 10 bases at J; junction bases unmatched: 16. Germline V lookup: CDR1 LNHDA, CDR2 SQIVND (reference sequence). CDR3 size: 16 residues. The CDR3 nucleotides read TGTGCCAGTACCCCGGAGGGGGTGACTAGCGGGTTAGAGCAGTTCTTC. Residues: CASTPEGVTSGLEQFF.

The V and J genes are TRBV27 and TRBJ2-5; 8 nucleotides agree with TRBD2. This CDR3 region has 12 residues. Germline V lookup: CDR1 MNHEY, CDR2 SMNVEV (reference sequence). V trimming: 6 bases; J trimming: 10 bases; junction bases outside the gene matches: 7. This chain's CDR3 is CASSQGSGGQYF. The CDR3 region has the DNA TGTGCCAGCAGCCAAGGGAGCGGGGGCCAGTACTTC.

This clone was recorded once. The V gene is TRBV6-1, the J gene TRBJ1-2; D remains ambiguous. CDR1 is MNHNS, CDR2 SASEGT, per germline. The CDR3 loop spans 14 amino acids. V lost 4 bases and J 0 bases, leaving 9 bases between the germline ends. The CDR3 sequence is CASSGGDTNYGYTF. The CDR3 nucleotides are TGTGCCAGCAGTGGTGGAGACACTAACTATGGCTACACCTTC.

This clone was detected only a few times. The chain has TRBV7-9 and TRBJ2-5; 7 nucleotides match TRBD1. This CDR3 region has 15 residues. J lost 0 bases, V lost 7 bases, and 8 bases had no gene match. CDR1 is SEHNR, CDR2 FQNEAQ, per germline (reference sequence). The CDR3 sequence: CASKSGTAYQETQYF. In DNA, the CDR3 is TGTGCCAGCAAATCCGGGACAGCCTACCAAGAGACCCAGTACTTC.

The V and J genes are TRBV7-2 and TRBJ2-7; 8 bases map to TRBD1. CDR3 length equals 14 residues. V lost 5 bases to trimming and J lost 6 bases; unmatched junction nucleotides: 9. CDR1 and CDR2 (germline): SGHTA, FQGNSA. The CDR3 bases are TGTGCCAGCAGCCCGGGACAGGTGAAAGGCGAGCAGTACTTC. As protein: CASSPGQVKGEQYF.

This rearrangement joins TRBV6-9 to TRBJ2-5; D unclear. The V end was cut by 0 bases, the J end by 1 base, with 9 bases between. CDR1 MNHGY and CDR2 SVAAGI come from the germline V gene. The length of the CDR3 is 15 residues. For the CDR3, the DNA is TGTGCCAGCAGTTATTCTCTCGGCTTCCAAGAGACCCAGTACTTC. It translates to CASSYSLGFQETQYF.

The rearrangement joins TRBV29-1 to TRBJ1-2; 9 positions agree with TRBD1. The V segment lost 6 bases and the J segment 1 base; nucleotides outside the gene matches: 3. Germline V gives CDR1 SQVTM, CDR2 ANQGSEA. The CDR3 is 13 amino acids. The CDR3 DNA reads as TGCAGCGTCGGACAGGGGTATAACTATGGCTACACCTTC. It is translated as CSVGQGYNYGYTF.

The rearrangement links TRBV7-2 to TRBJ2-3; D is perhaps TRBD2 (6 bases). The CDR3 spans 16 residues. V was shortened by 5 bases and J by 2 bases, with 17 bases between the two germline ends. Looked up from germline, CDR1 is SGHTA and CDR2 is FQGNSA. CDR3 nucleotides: TGTGCCAGCAGCCCAGAGGCGGGGAGGATCACAGATACGCAGTATTTT. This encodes CASSPEAGRITDTQYF.